The rows below give T cell receptor beta chains drawn from one sample of a study of T cell responses to AZD1222 COVID-19 vaccine. The assay was immunoSEQ multiplex PCR, and TCRdb's table has in-frame clones only and misses some. The sample lists approximately 180,000 clones, around 90% seen once, with approximately 7.7% in the top ten. The source material was peripheral blood, sampled on day 0 of AZD1222 vaccination. The receptors derive from an adult in good health. Each CDR3 is given with its conserved first and last residue. The order of the fields is J gene, clone size, V gene, D gene, CDR3 protein, CDR3 DNA. A D gene is named only where the DNA matches it firmly. Size is omitted from some rows. Given values are once, few, many or a class for expanded clones.

j_call: TRBJ2-2; clone_size: NA; v_call: TRBV4-1; d_call: NA; cdr3_aa: CASSQTGTPMTGELFF; cdr3_nt: TGCGCCAGCAGCCAGACCGGGACACCGATGACCGGGGAGCTGTTTTTT
j_call: TRBJ1-1; clone_size: NA; v_call: TRBV14; d_call: TRBD1; cdr3_aa: CASSQDSRDRGLVDTEAFF; cdr3_nt: TGTGCCAGCAGCCAAGATAGTCGGGACAGGGGGTTGGTAGACACTGAAGCTTTCTTT
j_call: TRBJ1-2; clone_size: NA; v_call: TRBV4-2; d_call: TRBD1; cdr3_aa: CASSQDLVDRDRYTF; cdr3_nt: TGTGCCAGCAGCCAAGATTTAGTAGACAGGGATCGCTACACCTTC
j_call: TRBJ2-3; clone_size: NA; v_call: TRBV5-1; d_call: NA; cdr3_aa: CASSLEVPDTQYF; cdr3_nt: TGCGCCAGCAGCTTGGAGGTCCCAGATACGCAGTATTTT
j_call: TRBJ2-1; clone_size: few; v_call: TRBV11-1; d_call: TRBD1; cdr3_aa: CASSHRDRVTYNEQFF; cdr3_nt: TGTGCCAGCAGCCACCGGGACAGGGTAACCTACAATGAGCAGTTCTTC
j_call: TRBJ1-3; clone_size: NA; v_call: TRBV27; d_call: NA; cdr3_aa: CASSLGRGGNTIYF; cdr3_nt: TGTGCCAGCAGTTTAGGCCGAGGTGGAAACACCATATATTTT
j_call: TRBJ2-3; clone_size: NA; v_call: TRBV2; d_call: NA; cdr3_aa: CASGGTLTDTQYF; cdr3_nt: TGTGCCAGCGGGGGGACGCTCACAGATACGCAGTATTTT
j_call: TRBJ2-7; clone_size: NA; v_call: TRBV2; d_call: NA; cdr3_aa: CASNPGGGFGSHNEQYF; cdr3_nt: TGTGCCAGCAACCCTGGGGGGGGCTTCGGCTCTCACAACGAGCAGTACTTC
j_call: TRBJ2-2; clone_size: NA; v_call: TRBV19; d_call: NA; cdr3_aa: CASSIRNSPNTGELFF; cdr3_nt: TGTGCCAGTAGTATAAGAAACAGCCCGAACACCGGGGAGCTGTTTTTT
j_call: TRBJ2-2; clone_size: NA; v_call: TRBV7-3; d_call: NA; cdr3_aa: CASSPGTGSNTGELFF; cdr3_nt: TGTGCCAGCAGCCCTGGGACCGGCTCGAACACCGGGGAGCTGTTTTTT
j_call: TRBJ1-2; clone_size: NA; v_call: TRBV3-1/TRBV3-2; d_call: NA; cdr3_aa: CASSQDLRYGYTF; cdr3_nt: TGTGCCAGCAGCCAAGATTTGAGGTATGGCTACACCTTC
j_call: TRBJ1-5; clone_size: NA; v_call: TRBV28; d_call: NA; cdr3_aa: CASSLLKTSNQPQHF; cdr3_nt: TGTGCCAGCAGTTTACTAAAAACTAGCAATCAGCCCCAGCATTTT
j_call: TRBJ1-1; clone_size: NA; v_call: TRBV11-2; d_call: NA; cdr3_aa: CASSLFGKMNTEAFF; cdr3_nt: TGTGCCAGCAGCTTATTCGGTAAGATGAACACTGAAGCTTTCTTT
j_call: TRBJ2-1; clone_size: NA; v_call: TRBV4-1; d_call: NA; cdr3_aa: CASSQVGQSSYNEQFF; cdr3_nt: TGCGCCAGCAGCCAAGTCGGACAGAGCTCCTACAATGAGCAGTTCTTC
j_call: TRBJ1-2; clone_size: few; v_call: TRBV28; d_call: NA; cdr3_aa: CATGVRDGYTF; cdr3_nt: TGTGCAACTGGGGTACGGGATGGCTACACCTTC
j_call: TRBJ2-6; clone_size: NA; v_call: TRBV28; d_call: NA; cdr3_aa: CASSLFFRGTPGANVLTF; cdr3_nt: TGTGCCAGCAGTTTATTTTTCAGGGGGACTCCCGGGGCCAACGTCCTGACTTTC
j_call: TRBJ1-3; clone_size: NA; v_call: TRBV5-1; d_call: NA; cdr3_aa: CASSLEGVGNTIYF; cdr3_nt: TGCGCCAGCAGCTTGGAAGGGGTCGGAAACACCATATATTTT
j_call: TRBJ2-1; clone_size: NA; v_call: TRBV5-4; d_call: NA; cdr3_aa: CASSLRTVDNEQFF; cdr3_nt: TGTGCCAGCAGCTTACGGACAGTAGACAATGAGCAGTTCTTC
j_call: TRBJ2-1; clone_size: NA; v_call: TRBV24-1; d_call: NA; cdr3_aa: CATSDHQGWNEQFF; cdr3_nt: TGTGCCACCAGTGATCATCAGGGGTGGAATGAGCAGTTCTTC
j_call: TRBJ2-7; clone_size: NA; v_call: TRBV28; d_call: NA; cdr3_aa: CASRSDGSGHYEQYF; cdr3_nt: TGTGCCAGCAGATCGGACGGGTCCGGTCACTACGAGCAGTACTTC
j_call: TRBJ1-1; clone_size: NA; v_call: TRBV7-8; d_call: TRBD1; cdr3_aa: CASSLGQGASPEAFF; cdr3_nt: TGTGCCAGCAGCCTAGGACAGGGGGCCTCTCCTGAAGCTTTCTTT